The present T cell receptor (beta chain) was sequenced within a study of T cells in Graves' hyperthyroidism and ophthalmopathy. The CDR3 has 14 residues. V was clipped by 7 bases and J by 5 bases, with 17 bases between them. Note on this clonotype: Its antigen is currently unknown.

General study results and limits: Most expanded thyroid clonotypes above 0.001 recurred in blood.

With duration under 3 months, ophthalmopathy was active: Clinical Activity Score at least 3, NOSPECS at least 4. Together with thyroid ultrasound, orbital computed tomography, serum thyroxine and TRAb, clinical symptoms were used for diagnoses. Researchers took RNA transcripts and amplified the TCR beta CDR3 regions from them. Initially, a first-round RT-PCR of the TCR CDR3 employed the HTBI primer set. TCRdb re-called the multiplex PCR reads through MiXCR, storing one row per CDR3 protein. The sample lists about 460,000 distinct CDR3 sequences, 22% occurring once. Specimen: blood. The receptor comes from a woman in her seventies with Graves' ophthalmopathy. The rearrangement uses TRBV12-3 or TRBV12-4 and TRBJ1-2; D is undetermined. CDR3: CASTFLPSVYGYTF. The DNA of the CDR3 is TGTGCCAGCACCTTTTTGCCCTCCGTGTATGGCTACACCTTC.